These 27 T cell receptor beta chains were sequenced from one sample in a study of human T cells and chemical hapten exposure. Specified time point: patch test 3, about 24 weeks after DPC sensitization. Treatment of the sample: therapeutic diphenylcyclopropenone sensitization with weekly scalp DPC. TCRdb processed the RACE reads anew with MiXCR; each CDR3 protein has one entry. The data contain just under 65,000 distinct CDR3 sequences, about 10% of them singletons. This material consisted of whole blood, taken in connection with sensitization to the hapten diphenylcyclopropenone (DPC). All receptors derive from a woman between 25 and 40 years old with alopecia areata. Some clones in this sample may be carry-over from other donors' samples.

The genes are TRBV29-1 and TRBJ2-1; 11 bases are a match to TRBD2. CDR3 length: 16 amino acids. The junction had 12 bases not matched to a gene; V was cut back by 2 bases and J by 9 bases. In germline, CDR1 is SQVTM, CDR2 ANQGSEA. The CDR3 protein is CSVESGLAGGQGEQFF. In DNA form, the CDR3 reads TGCAGCGTTGAATCAGGGCTAGCGGGAGGCCAAGGTGAGCAGTTCTTC.

The rearrangement joins TRBV6-5 to TRBJ1-2; the match to TRBD1 covers 12 bases. This CDR3 spans 13 amino acids. V lost 10 bases, J lost 6 bases, and 6 bases stayed unmatched. Per germline, CDR1 MNHEY and CDR2 SVGAGI. The CDR3 is CATRDRGQDGYTF. The CDR3 nucleotides are TGTGCCACCCGGGACAGGGGGCAGGATGGCTACACCTTC.

V usage is TRBV27 and J usage is TRBJ1-6, with 7 bases aligning to TRBD1. V lost 5 bases and J lost 9; bases outside the gene matches: 10. CDR3 size: 15 residues. Per the germline V gene, CDR1 is MNHEY and CDR2 is SMNVEV (reference sequence). The CDR3 DNA reads as TGTGCCAGCAGTGGACAGGCTTCGAGAGGTTCACCCCTCCACTTT. This encodes CASSGQASRGSPLHF.

This clonotype was seen a handful of times. The gene calls are TRBV7-8 and TRBJ2-7, with D possibly being TRBD1 or TRBD2 (6 bases each). The CDR3 extends over 15 amino acids. Looked up from germline, CDR1 is SGHVS and CDR2 is FQNEAQ. Trimming removed 5 bases at V and 4 bases at J, with 18 bases between. CDR3 sequence: CASSTSGAGGYEQYF. The DNA of the CDR3 is TGTGCCAGCAGCACCTCGGGGGCGGGCGGGTACGAGCAGTACTTC.

This clonotype was detected a few times. The rearrangement joins TRBV27 to TRBJ2-7; D remains unclear. Trimming took off 2 bases at V and 0 bases at J, with 8 bases between the two ends. CDR1 and CDR2 from the germline V gene are MNHEY and SMNVEV (reference sequence). The CDR3 totals 14 residues. For the CDR3, the DNA is TGTGCCAGCAGTTTAGTAATGAGCTCCTACGAGCAGTACTTC. Protein product: CASSLVMSSYEQYF.

Only a few counts were recorded for this clonotype. This sequence joins TRBV19 and TRBJ2-3; 10 nucleotides line up with TRBD2. This CDR3 comprises 15 residues. CDR1 is LNHDA, CDR2 SQIVND, per germline (reference sequence). V lost 3 bases, J lost 5 bases, and 5 bases stayed unmatched. CDR3 in amino acids: CASSMLAGDGDTQYF. The CDR3 DNA reads as TGTGCCAGTAGTATGCTAGCGGGAGACGGAGATACGCAGTATTTT.

At least ten counts were recorded for this clonotype. This sequence joins TRBV4-2 and TRBJ2-1; 8 bases align to TRBD2. The ends lost 1 base at V and 4 bases at J; junction bases unmatched: 12. Germline CDR1 reads LGHNA; CDR2 reads YNFKEQ. The CDR3 consists of 18 residues. In DNA, the CDR3 is TGTGCCAGCAGCCAAGTCTCGGGTGGAGCGGGAGCATACAATGAGCAGTTCTTC. Its translation is CASSQVSGGAGAYNEQFF.

This clonotype was observed at least ten times. The chain has TRBV14 and TRBJ2-2, with D hard to call. CDR3 length: 13 amino acids. Germline CDR1 reads SGHDN; CDR2 reads FVKESK. The V end lost 0 bases, the J end lost 7 bases, and 6 bases lay between the germline ends. The CDR3 region has the DNA TGTGCCAGCAGCCAAGATCTCGTCGGGGAGCTGTTTTTT. It specifies CASSQDLVGELFF. The entire variable domain, with the rest obtained from reference TRBV14 and TRBJ2-2, is as follows: EAGVTQFPSHSVIEKGQTVTLRCDPISGHDNLYWYRRVMGKEIKFLLHFVKESKQDESGMPNNRFLAERTGGTYSTLKVQPAELEDSGVYFCASSQDLVGELFFGEGSRLTVL.

The chain employs TRBV6-2 or TRBV6-3 and TRBJ2-1; D not resolved. In germline, CDR1 is MNHEY, CDR2 SVGEGT. The CDR3 sequence is 15 residues long. The V gene lost 7 bases and the J gene lost 6 bases, with 19 bases spanning the gap. This CDR3 reads CASITEPWPPNEQFF. CDR3 nucleotides: TGTGCCAGCATTACAGAACCATGGCCACCCAATGAGCAGTTCTTC.

This rearrangement joins TRBV6-2 or TRBV6-3 to TRBJ2-3; TRBD1 agrees at 9 bases. CDR1 and CDR2 from the germline V gene are MNHEY and SVGEGT. The CDR3 sequence is 16 residues long. V shed 5 bases and J 3 bases; nucleotides not matched to a gene: 9. The DNA of the CDR3 is TGTGCCAGCAGTAGCACCGGGACAGGGTGGACAGATACGCAGTATTTT. It encodes CASSSTGTGWTDTQYF.

This clonotype was recorded many times. This sequence joins TRBV12-3 or TRBV12-4 and TRBJ2-4, with a tentative D call TRBD1 (5 bases). The CDR3 extends over 16 amino acids. Trimming cost V 1 base and J 0 bases, with 10 bases left between them. This CDR3 reads CASSLGQTLAKNIQYF. DNA for the CDR3: TGTGCCAGCAGTTTAGGACAGACGCTAGCCAAAAACATTCAGTACTTC.

The chain combines TRBV28 with TRBJ2-2; possible D gene TRBD1, 6 bases. This CDR3 spans 14 amino acids. Germline values: CDR1 MDHEN, CDR2 SYDVKM. V was clipped by 6 bases and J by 5 bases, with 13 bases between them. Here the CDR3 reads CASSRQVGTGELFF. The DNA of the CDR3 is TGTGCCAGCAGCCGACAGGTTGGGACCGGGGAGCTGTTTTTT.

There are a few counts of this clonotype. The V call is TRBV7-6, the J call TRBJ2-7; 8 bases line up with TRBD1. Germline CDR1 is SGHVS and CDR2 is FNYEAQ. J was trimmed by 6 bases and V by 5 bases; bases with no gene match: 12. The CDR3 extends over 15 amino acids. The CDR3 here is CASSPGTGALREQYF. The CDR3 nucleotides are TGTGCCAGCAGCCCGGGGACAGGAGCCCTCCGCGAGCAGTACTTC.

The chain couples TRBV29-1 to TRBJ2-7, with a tentative D call TRBD1 (5 bases). Germline CDR1 and CDR2: SQVTM and ANQGSEA. The CDR3 covers 13 residues. Trimming removed 7 bases at V and 2 bases at J, with 15 bases between. The CDR3 region has the DNA TGCAGCGGCCAAAATCAGGGCGCCTACGAGCAGTACTTC. It specifies CSGQNQGAYEQYF.

This clonotype was detected many times. This sequence joins TRBV28 and TRBJ2-5; 9 bases map to TRBD1. The CDR3 sequence is 15 residues long. J lost 7 bases, V lost 7 bases, and 13 bases had no gene match. Germline CDR1 reads MDHEN; CDR2 reads SYDVKM. CDR3 loop: CASTHGDREAVTQYF. The CDR3 DNA sequence: TGTGCCAGCACTCACGGGGACAGGGAAGCGGTGACCCAGTACTTC.

V and J are TRBV29-1 and TRBJ1-1; D is unresolved. CDR1 and CDR2 (germline): SQVTM, ANQGSEA. Trimming removed 3 bases at V and 10 bases at J, with 18 bases between. The CDR3 has 13 amino acids. Written as DNA, the CDR3 is TGCAGCGTTGACGCCCCCGGCGGTGCGGGAGCTTTCTTT. It codes for CSVDAPGGAGAFF.

This clonotype was counted ten times or more. The chain carries TRBV29-1 and TRBJ1-1; TRBD1 aligns across 8 bases. CDR3 length equals 11 residues. Trimming took 5 bases from V and 7 from J; bases not matched to a gene: 3. Germline CDR1 SQVTM, CDR2 ANQGSEA. The CDR3 region has the DNA TGCAGCGTTCTACAGGGGGTTGAAGCTTTCTTT. Amino acids: CSVLQGVEAFF.

This clonotype was seen a handful of times. This sequence joins TRBV28 and TRBJ2-3; 8 nucleotides align to TRBD1. The germline V gene encodes CDR1 MDHEN and CDR2 SYDVKM. V lost 6 bases, J lost 6 bases, and 8 bases stayed unmatched. This CDR3 is built from 14 residues. The CDR3 sequence: CASSTGGTADTQYF. For the CDR3, the DNA is TGTGCCAGCAGCACAGGGGGTACCGCGGATACGCAGTATTTT.

This clonotype occurred many times. V is TRBV7-2 and J is TRBJ1-5; D gene uncertain. Trimming removed 2 bases from V and 0 bases from J, with 11 bases in between. This CDR3 contains 16 residues. In germline, CDR1 is SGHTA, CDR2 FQGNSA. Written as DNA, the CDR3 is TGTGCCAGCAGCTTAAAAGGGTTATATAGCAATCAGCCCCAGCATTTT. This gives the protein CASSLKGLYSNQPQHF.

The CDR3 loop reads CASSQSARQGPVSYEQYF. The CDR3 DNA reads as TGCGCCAGCAGTCAATCAGCGAGGCAGGGCCCCGTCTCCTACGAGCAGTACTTC. The V gene is TRBV23-1, the J gene TRBJ2-7; possibly TRBD1 for D (5 bases). TRBV23-1 is placed among ORFs of uncertain function. V lost 0 bases and J lost 0, with 18 bases in between. The CDR3 consists of 18 residues.

This clonotype was observed many times. The chain combines TRBV28 with TRBJ1-2; a possible D gene is TRBD1 (5 bases). This CDR3 region has 13 residues. From germline, CDR1 is MDHEN and CDR2 SYDVKM. V lost 6 bases and J lost 2, with 10 bases in between. The CDR3: CASRRGVNYGYTF. CDR3 sequence (DNA): TGTGCCAGCAGGCGAGGGGTGAACTATGGCTACACCTTC.

About this clonotype itself: This may be a read error: a much more frequent sequence differs by one nucleotide. The V and J genes are TRBV2 and TRBJ2-3; D not certain. Looked up from germline, CDR1 is SNHLY and CDR2 is FYNNEI. Trimming removed 6 bases from V and 1 base from J, with 8 bases in between. The CDR3 consists of 13 residues. The CDR3 coding sequence is TGTGCCAGCAGGGGCATGCGCACAGATACGCAGTATTTT. Its translation: CASRGMRTDTQYF.

The sample holds many counts of this clonotype. V is TRBV19 and J is TRBJ2-3, with D perhaps assigned TRBD1 or TRBD2 (5 bases each). From germline, CDR1 is LNHDA and CDR2 SQIVND (reference sequence). This CDR3 region has 13 residues. V lost 11 bases and J 3 bases, leaving 15 bases between the germline ends. The CDR3 DNA sequence: TGTGCCGTAGGGGCTAGGGAGACAGATACGCAGTATTTT. It is translated as CAVGARETDTQYF.

With regard to this clonotype: Germline and junction disagree at one end, which may indicate a read error. The chain carries TRBV28 and TRBJ1-1, with D unclear. From germline, CDR1 is MDHEN and CDR2 SYDVKM. The CDR3 spans 12 residues. This CDR3 reads CASIALNTGAFF. The CDR3 DNA follows: TGTGCCAGCATAGCTCTGAACACTGGAGCTTTCTTT.

This clonotype was observed many times. This chain connects TRBV18 to TRBJ1-2; D remains unclear. Trimming stripped 1 base from V and 3 bases from J, with 9 bases between. The CDR3 loop spans 14 amino acids. In germline, CDR1 is KGHSH, CDR2 LQKENI. CDR3 in amino acids: CASSPRDRDYGYTF. CDR3 nucleotide sequence: TGTGCCAGCTCACCACGGGATAGAGACTATGGCTACACCTTC.

This clonotype was counted at least ten times. V usage is TRBV6-2 or TRBV6-3 and J usage is TRBJ2-7; 13 bases line up with TRBD2. Losses at the gene ends were 2 bases for V and 1 base for J; bases not matched to a gene: 5. The germline CDR1 and CDR2 sequences are MNHEY and SVGEGT. This CDR3 comprises 17 residues. CDR3 sequence: CASSYPRTSGGSYEQYF. CDR3 DNA: TGTGCCAGCAGTTACCCGAGGACTAGCGGGGGTTCCTACGAGCAGTACTTC.

J is TRBJ2-1 and V is TRBV11-3, with 8 nucleotides matching TRBD2. This CDR3 spans 16 amino acids. Trimming took 0 bases from V and 4 from J; bases not matched to a gene: 5. CDR1 and CDR2 from the germline V gene are SGHNT and YENEEA. CDR3: CASSLEVRGDYNEQFF. CDR3 nucleotides: TGTGCCAGCAGCTTAGAGGTGCGGGGGGATTACAATGAGCAGTTCTTC.